The TCR beta chain under discussion was sequenced for a study of blood T cell repertoires in COVID-19. Study at large: Acute and convalescent COVID-19 specimens originated in the United States, Italy and Spain. PBMCs, B-cell-depleted T cells, or T cells provided the cDNA or gDNA that made up the material.

How the authors handled the data: For nucleated cells, counts were estimated from reference gene primer amplification. Generated by immunoSEQ multiplex PCR, the TCRdb table keeps only in-frame clones and is missing some. The DNA gave D and trimming, while V, J and clone size come from that table. The table has around 310,000 clones, about 90% seen once. Cohorts were determined from participant-reported clinical history. The TCR originated in a woman aged 30 to 39 who had recovered from COVID-19. Sequencing used PBMCs or T cells enriched from blood (not recorded which).

Here the CDR3 DNA reads TGTGCCAGCAGCTTAGAGGGAGGGCGGTCTGGAAACACCATATATTTT. Its protein is CASSLEGGRSGNTIYF. The chain joins TRBV13 to TRBJ1-3; D gene ambiguous. V lost 1 base to trimming and J lost 1 base, with 11 bases between them. The CDR3 is 16 residues long. Germline V gene lookup returns CDR1 PRHDT and CDR2 FYEKMQ (reference sequence).